This T cell receptor beta chain was identified during a study of blood T cell repertoires in COVID-19. Study-wide context: Material from acute and convalescent COVID-19 was sourced from the United States, Italy and Spain.

Source study methods: Estimated nucleated cell counts came from reference gene primer amplification. Profiled with immunoSEQ multiplex PCR; TCRdb holds only in-frame clones, not every one. That table is the source of V, J and clone size, and D and trimming were worked out from the DNA. The table lists some 400,000 clones, about 87% of them singletons. The V gene's germline CDR1 is LGHNA and CDR2 YNFKEQ. With 0 bases clipped from V and 5 bases from J, the junction kept 8 bases outside the gene matches. This CDR3 region has 16 residues. This chain uses TRBV4-2 with TRBJ2-7, with TRBD1 identical over 9 bases. The sample was peripheral blood. This clonotype was sampled from a human donor in a cohort sampled during active COVID-19. CDR3 sequence: CASSQDPGQGSHEQYF. The CDR3 nucleotides read TGTGCCAGCAGCCAAGACCCCGGACAGGGGAGTCACGAGCAGTACTTC.